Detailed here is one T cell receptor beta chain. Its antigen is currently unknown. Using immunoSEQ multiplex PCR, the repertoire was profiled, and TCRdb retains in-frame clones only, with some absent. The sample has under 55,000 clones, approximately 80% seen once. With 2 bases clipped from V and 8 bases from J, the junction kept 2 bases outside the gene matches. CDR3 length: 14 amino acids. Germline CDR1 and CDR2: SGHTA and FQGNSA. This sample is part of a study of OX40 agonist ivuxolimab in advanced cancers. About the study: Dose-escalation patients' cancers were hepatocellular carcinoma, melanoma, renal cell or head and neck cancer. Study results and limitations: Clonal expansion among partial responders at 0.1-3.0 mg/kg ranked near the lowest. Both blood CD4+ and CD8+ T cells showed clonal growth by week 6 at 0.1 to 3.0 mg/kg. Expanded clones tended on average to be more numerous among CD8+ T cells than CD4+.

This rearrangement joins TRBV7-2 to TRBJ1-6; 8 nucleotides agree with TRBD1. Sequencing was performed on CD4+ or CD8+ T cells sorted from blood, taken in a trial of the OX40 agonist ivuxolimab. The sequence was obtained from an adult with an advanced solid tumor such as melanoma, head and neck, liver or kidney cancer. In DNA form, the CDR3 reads TGTGCCAGCAGCTTACAGGGGGCCGATTCACCCCTCCACTTT. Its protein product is CASSLQGADSPLHF.